This record looks at one T cell receptor (beta chain) sequence and its context. What it binds is unknown. The data were taken from a study of glioma-infiltrating T cells after dendritic cell vaccination. Study as a whole: Dendritic cell vaccination trial patients had either newly diagnosed or recurrent glioblastoma.

Study-wide findings and caveats: No direct clonality-survival link was found; a diverse polyclonal response may matter. Longer survival after dendritic cell vaccination followed higher pretreatment TIL content.

Germline V CDR1 and CDR2: SGHTA, FQGTGA. V lost 4 bases, J lost 2 bases, and 0 bases stayed unmatched. The CDR3 totals 15 residues. The table came from immunoSEQ multiplex PCR; TCRdb's copy has only in-frame clones and leaves some out. The profile covers 90,000 to 110,000 clones, with nearly 90% appearing a single time and roughly 3% taken by the ten largest. Time point of the sample: after dendritic cell vaccination, including at tumor progression/relapse. The chain links TRBV7-3 to TRBJ2-2, with 11 bases matching TRBD1. The receptor's source is a human donor with glioblastoma. Source: blood, taken after dendritic cell vaccination. The CDR3 spells CASSWTGGNTGELFF. In DNA form, the CDR3 reads TGTGCCAGCAGCTGGACAGGGGGCAACACCGGGGAGCTGTTTTTT. The complete variable domain, with remaining parts taken from reference TRBV7-3 and TRBJ2-2, reads GAGVSQTPSNKVTEKGKYVELRCDPISGHTALYWYRQSLGQGPEFLIYFQGTGAADDSGLPNDRFFAVRPEGSVSTLKIQRTERGDSAVYLCASSWTGGNTGELFFGEGSRLTVL.